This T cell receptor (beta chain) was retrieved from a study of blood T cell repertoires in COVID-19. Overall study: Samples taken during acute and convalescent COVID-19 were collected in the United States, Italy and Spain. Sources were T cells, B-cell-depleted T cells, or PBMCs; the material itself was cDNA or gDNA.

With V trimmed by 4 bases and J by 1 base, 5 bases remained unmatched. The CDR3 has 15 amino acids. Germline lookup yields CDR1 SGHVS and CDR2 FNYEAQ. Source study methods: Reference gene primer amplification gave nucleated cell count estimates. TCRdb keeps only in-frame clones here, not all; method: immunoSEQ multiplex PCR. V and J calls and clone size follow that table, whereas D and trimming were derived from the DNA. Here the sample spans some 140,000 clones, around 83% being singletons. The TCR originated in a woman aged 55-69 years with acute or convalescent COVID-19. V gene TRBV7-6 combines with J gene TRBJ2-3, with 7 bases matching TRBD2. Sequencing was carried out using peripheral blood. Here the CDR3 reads CASSSGGRGTDTQYF. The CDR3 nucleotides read TGTGCCAGCAGCTCGGGGGGAAGGGGCACAGATACGCAGTATTTT. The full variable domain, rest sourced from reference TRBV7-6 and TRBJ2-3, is GAGVSQSPRYKVTKRGQDVALRCDPISGHVSLYWYRQALGQGPEFLTYFNYEAQQDKSGLPNDRFSAERPEGSISTLTIQRTEQRDSAMYRCASSSGGRGTDTQYFGPGTRLTVL.